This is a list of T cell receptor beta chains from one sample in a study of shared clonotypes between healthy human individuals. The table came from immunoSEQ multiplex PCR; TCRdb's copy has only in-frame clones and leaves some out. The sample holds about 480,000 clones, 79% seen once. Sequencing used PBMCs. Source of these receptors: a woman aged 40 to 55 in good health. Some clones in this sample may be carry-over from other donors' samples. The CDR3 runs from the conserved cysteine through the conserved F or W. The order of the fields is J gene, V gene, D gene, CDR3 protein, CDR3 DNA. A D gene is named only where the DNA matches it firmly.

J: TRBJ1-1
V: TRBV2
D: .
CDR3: CASSEGTGRDTEAFF
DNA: TGTGCCAGCAGTGAAGGGACGGGAAGGGACACTGAAGCTTTCTTT

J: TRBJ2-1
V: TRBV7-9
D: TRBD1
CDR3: CASSHRRGQGSSYNEQFF
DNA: TGTGCCAGCAGCCACAGAAGGGGGCAGGGCAGCTCCTACAATGAGCAGTTCTTC

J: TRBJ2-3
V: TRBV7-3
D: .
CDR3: CASSLGASTDTQYF
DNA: TGTGCCAGCAGCTTAGGGGCTAGCACAGATACGCAGTATTTT

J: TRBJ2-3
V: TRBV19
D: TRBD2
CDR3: CASSISPSGDTQYF
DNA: TGTGCCAGTAGTATAAGCCCTAGCGGAGATACGCAGTATTTT

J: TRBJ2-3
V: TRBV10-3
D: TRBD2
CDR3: CAISQSQAGGADTQYF
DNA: TGTGCCATCAGTCAGTCCCAAGCGGGAGGGGCAGATACGCAGTATTTT

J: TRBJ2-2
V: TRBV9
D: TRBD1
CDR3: CASSVMTGGTAGELFF
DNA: TGTGCCAGCAGCGTTATGACAGGGGGGACCGCCGGGGAGCTGTTTTTT

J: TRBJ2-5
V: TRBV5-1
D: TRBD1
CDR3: CASSSGGQGFSETQYF
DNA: TGCGCCAGCAGCTCGGGGGGACAGGGGTTTTCGGAGACCCAGTACTTC

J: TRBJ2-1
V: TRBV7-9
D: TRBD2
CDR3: CASSLGLVLYEQFF
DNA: TGTGCCAGCAGCTTGGGACTAGTTTTGTATGAGCAGTTCTTC

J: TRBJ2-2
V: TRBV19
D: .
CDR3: CASSIPGADTGELFF
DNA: TGTGCCAGTAGTATCCCGGGGGCGGACACCGGGGAGCTGTTTTTT

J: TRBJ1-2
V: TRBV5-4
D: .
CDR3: CASSLGGAANYGYTF
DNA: TGTGCCAGCAGCTTGGGCGGGGCAGCTAACTATGGCTACACCTTC

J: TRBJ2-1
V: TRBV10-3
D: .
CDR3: CAISESTDNEQFF
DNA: TGTGCCATCAGTGAGTCGACAGACAATGAGCAGTTCTTC

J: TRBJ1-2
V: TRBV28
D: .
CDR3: CASSFVSNLWGYTF
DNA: TGTGCCAGCAGTTTTGTTTCAAACCTCTGGGGCTACACCTTC

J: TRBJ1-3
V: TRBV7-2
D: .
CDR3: CASSLAGGSGNTIYF
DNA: TGTGCCAGCAGCTTAGCAGGGGGGTCTGGAAACACCATATATTTT

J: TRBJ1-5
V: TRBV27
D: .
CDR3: CASSPAGGGNQPQHF
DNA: TGTGCCAGCAGCCCAGCGGGCGGGGGCAATCAGCCCCAGCATTTT

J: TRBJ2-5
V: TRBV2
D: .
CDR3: CASRVGETQYF
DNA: TGTGCCAGCCGCGTGGGGGAGACCCAGTACTTC

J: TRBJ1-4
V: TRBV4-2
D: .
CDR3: CTSSQDWLTNEKLFF
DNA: TGTACCAGCAGCCAAGATTGGCTGACTAATGAAAAACTGTTTTTT

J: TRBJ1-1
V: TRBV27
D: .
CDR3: CASSFGSGEAFF
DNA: TGTGCCAGCAGTTTCGGGAGCGGTGAAGCTTTCTTT

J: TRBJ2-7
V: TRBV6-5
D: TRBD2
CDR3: CASSYGLAGYEQYF
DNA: TGTGCCAGCAGTTACGGACTAGCGGGATACGAGCAGTACTTC

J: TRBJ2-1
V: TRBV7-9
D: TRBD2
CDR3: CASSLVLGLAGRKDEQFF
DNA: TGTGCCAGCAGCTTAGTCCTAGGACTAGCGGGGAGGAAGGATGAGCAGTTCTTC

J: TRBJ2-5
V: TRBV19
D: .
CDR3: CASSPRLAAGETQYF
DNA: TGTGCCAGTAGTCCCCGGCTAGCTGCCGGAGAGACCCAGTACTTC

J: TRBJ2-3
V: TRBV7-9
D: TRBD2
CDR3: CASSLGLAGLNTDTQYF
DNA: TGTGCCAGCAGCTTGGGACTAGCGGGTCTTAACACAGATACGCAGTATTTT

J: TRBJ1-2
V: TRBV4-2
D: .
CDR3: CASSQDTGSVGGYTF
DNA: TGTGCCAGCAGCCAAGACACAGGGTCGGTGGGCGGCTACACCTTC